This TCR beta chain was recorded in a study of blood T cell repertoires in COVID-19. Unmatched junction bases numbered 5, after V lost 4 bases and J lost 5 bases. This CDR3 has 14 amino acids. The V gene's germline CDR1 is SGHRS and CDR2 YFSETQ. Participant-given clinical history determined each cohort assignment. Before being deemed recovered, Cohort 3 donors had two negative PCRs, clearance, or symptom resolution. Clones were sequenced by immunoSEQ multiplex PCR, and TCRdb holds only the in-frame ones, with some missing. Among about 270,000 clones, 86% were seen once, and the ten largest hold roughly a sixth.

Sequencing was done on a sample of PBMCs or T cells enriched from blood (not recorded which). The J gene is TRBJ2-7, the V gene TRBV5-1; 11 bases agree with TRBD2. The source is a man in his late teens or twenties who had recovered from COVID-19. The CDR3 nucleotides read TGCGCCAGCAGCGGTAGCGGGAGGGTAGACGAGCAGTACTTC. It specifies CASSGSGRVDEQYF.